The next 3 T cell receptor beta chains were all read from a single sample in a study of tumor and adjacent non-tumor tissue in lung cancer. No cell sorting was done before RNA was extracted from the tissue. This non-tumor lung sample came from over 3 cm beyond the tumor edge. A modified ARM-PCR protocol with three rounds of nested PCR amplified TCRbeta. TCRdb fed the multiplex PCR reads into MiXCR, producing one record per CDR3 protein. Of approximately 90,000 distinct CDR3 sequences listed, more than 75% were seen once; the top ten hold 21%. The sample was distant non-tumor lung tissue. Receptors originate from a woman in her fifties or sixties with non-small cell lung cancer.

Notes on this clonotype: An end of the junction does not agree with germline; a read error may underlie this. The V gene is TRBV6-4, the J gene TRBJ2-2, with D maybe TRBD2 (5 bases). CDR3 size: 14 residues. Germline V CDR1 and CDR2: MRHNA, SNTAGT. CDR3 protein: CASCEAENTGELFF. The CDR3 DNA reads as TGTGCCAGCTGTGAAGCGGAGAACACTGGGGAACTGTTTTTT.

Concerning this clonotype itself: An end of the junction differs from the germline gene, which may be a read error. The rearrangement links TRBV5-6 to TRBJ2-2; no reliable D call. Germline CDR1 and CDR2: SGHDT and YYEEEE. This CDR3 comprises 15 residues. The CDR3, as DNA: TGTGCCAGCAGCATTAGCACGTCGGTCACCGAGGAGCTGTTTTTT. It specifies CASSISTSVTEELFF.

This clonotype came up once. The junction and the germline gene differ at one end; a read error may be behind it. J is TRBJ2-1 and V is TRBV6-2 or TRBV6-3; 10 bases are shared with TRBD2. In germline, CDR1 is MNHEY, CDR2 SVGEGT. CDR3 size: 15 residues. The CDR3 sequence: CVSSPGLACVNEQFF. CDR3 bases: TGTGTCAGCAGCCCGGGACTAGCGTGTGTAAATGAGCAGTTCTTC.